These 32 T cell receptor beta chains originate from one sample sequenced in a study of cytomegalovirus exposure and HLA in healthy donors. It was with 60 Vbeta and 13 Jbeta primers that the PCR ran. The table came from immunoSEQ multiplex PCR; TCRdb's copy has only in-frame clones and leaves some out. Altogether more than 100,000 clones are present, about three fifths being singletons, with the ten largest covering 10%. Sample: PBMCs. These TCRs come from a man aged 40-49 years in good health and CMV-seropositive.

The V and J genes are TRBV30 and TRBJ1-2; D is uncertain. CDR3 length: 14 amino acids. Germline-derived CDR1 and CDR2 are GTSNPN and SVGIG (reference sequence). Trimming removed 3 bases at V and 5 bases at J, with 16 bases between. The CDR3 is CAWRGRGLGYGYTF. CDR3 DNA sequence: TGTGCCTGGAGAGGCCGAGGACTGGGATATGGCTACACCTTC.

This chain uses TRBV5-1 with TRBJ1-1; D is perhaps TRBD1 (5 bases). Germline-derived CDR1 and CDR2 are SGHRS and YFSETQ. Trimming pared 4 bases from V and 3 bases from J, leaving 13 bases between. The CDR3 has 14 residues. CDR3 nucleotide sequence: TGCGCCAGCAGCCTGGGGGAACAGGACACTGAAGCTTTCTTT. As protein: CASSLGEQDTEAFF.

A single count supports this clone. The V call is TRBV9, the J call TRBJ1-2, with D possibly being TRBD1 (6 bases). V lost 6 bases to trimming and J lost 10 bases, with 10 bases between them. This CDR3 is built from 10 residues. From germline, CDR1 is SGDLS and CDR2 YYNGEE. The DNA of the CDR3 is TGTGCCAGCACCCAGGGGAACTACACCTTC. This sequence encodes CASTQGNYTF.

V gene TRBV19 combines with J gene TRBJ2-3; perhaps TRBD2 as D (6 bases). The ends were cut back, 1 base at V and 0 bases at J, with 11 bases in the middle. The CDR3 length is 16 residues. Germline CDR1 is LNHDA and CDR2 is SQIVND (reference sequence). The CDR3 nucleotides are TGTGCCAGTAGTATAGTGGGGGGTCCTAGCACAGATACGCAGTATTTT. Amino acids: CASSIVGGPSTDTQYF.

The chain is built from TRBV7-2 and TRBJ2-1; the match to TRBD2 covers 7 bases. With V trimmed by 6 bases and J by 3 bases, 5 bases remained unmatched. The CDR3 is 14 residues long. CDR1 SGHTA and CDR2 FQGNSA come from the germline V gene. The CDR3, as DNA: TGTGCCAGCAGAGGGAGGGTAGTCTACAATGAGCAGTTCTTC. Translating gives CASRGRVVYNEQFF.

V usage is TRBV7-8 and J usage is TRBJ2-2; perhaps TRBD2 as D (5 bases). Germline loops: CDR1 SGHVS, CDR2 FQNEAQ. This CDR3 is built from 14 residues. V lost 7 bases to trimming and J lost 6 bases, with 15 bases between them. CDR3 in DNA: TGTGCCAGCAACATGAGGCTAGCCCCCGGGGAGCTGTTTTTT. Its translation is CASNMRLAPGELFF.

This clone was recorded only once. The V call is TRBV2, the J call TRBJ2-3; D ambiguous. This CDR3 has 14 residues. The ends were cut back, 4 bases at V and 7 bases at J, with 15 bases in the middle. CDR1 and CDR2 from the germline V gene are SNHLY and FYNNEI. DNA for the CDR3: TGTGCCAGCAGTGGCCCATTGGCGGATTATACGCAGTATTTT. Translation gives CASSGPLADYTQYF.

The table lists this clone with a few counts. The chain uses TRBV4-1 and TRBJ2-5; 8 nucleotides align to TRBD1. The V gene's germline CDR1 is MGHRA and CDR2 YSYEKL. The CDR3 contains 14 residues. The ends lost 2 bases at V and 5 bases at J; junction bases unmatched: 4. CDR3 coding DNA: TGCGCCAGCAGCCAACCTAGGACAGGGGAGACCCAGTACTTC. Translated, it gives CASSQPRTGETQYF.

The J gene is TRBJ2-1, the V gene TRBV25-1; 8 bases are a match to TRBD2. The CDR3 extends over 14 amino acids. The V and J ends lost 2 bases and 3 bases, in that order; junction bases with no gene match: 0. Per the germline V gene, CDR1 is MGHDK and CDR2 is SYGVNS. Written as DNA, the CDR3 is TGTGCCAGCAGTGAAAGCGGGGGCTACAATGAGCAGTTCTTC. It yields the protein CASSESGGYNEQFF.

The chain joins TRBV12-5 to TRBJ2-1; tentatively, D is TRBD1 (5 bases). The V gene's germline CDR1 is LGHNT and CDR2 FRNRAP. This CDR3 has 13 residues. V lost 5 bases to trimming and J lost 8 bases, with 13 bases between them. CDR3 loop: CASGPNQGYEQFF. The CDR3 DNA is TGTGCTAGTGGTCCGAATCAGGGTTATGAGCAGTTCTTC.

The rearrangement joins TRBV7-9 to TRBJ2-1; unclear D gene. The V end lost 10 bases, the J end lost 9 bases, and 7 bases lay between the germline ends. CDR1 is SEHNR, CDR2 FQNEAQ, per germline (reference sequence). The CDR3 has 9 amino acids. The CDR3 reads CAISREQFF. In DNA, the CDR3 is TGTGCCATTAGCCGTGAGCAGTTCTTC.

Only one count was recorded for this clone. The CDR3 DNA reads TGTGCCAGCAGCCCGAGGACTAGCGGGAGCGCCGCCTACGAGCAGTACTTC. Translated: CASSPRTSGSAAYEQYF. The chain employs TRBV11-3 and TRBJ2-7; 13 nucleotides align to TRBD2. The germline gives CDR1 SGHNT, CDR2 YENEEA. With V trimmed by 5 bases and J by 2 bases, 9 bases remained unmatched. This CDR3 has 17 residues.

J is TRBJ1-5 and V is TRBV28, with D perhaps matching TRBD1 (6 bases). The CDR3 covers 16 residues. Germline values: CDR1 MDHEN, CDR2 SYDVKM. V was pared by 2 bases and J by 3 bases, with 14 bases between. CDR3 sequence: CASSLAAGTYNQPQHF. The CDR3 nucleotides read TGTGCCAGCAGTTTAGCGGCAGGGACATACAATCAGCCCCAGCATTTT.

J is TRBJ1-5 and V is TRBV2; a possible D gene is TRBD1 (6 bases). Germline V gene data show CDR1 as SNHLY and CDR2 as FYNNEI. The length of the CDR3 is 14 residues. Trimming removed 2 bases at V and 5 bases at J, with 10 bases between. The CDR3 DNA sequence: TGTGCCAGCAGTGAATCAGGGGCCGATCAGCCCCAGCATTTT. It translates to CASSESGADQPQHF.

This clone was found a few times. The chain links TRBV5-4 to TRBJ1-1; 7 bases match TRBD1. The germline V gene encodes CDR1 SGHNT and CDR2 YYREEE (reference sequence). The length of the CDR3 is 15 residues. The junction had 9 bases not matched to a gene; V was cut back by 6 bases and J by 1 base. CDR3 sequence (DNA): TGTGCCAGCACAACCCAGGGGGGAAGGAACACTGAAGCTTTCTTT. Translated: CASTTQGGRNTEAFF.

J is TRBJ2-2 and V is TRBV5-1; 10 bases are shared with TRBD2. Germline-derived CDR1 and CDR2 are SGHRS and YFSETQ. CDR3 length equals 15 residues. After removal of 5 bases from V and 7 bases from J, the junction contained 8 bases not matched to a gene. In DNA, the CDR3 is TGCGCCAGCAGTCCGTCCGGGACTAGCGTCGGGGAGCTGTTTTTT. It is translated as CASSPSGTSVGELFF.

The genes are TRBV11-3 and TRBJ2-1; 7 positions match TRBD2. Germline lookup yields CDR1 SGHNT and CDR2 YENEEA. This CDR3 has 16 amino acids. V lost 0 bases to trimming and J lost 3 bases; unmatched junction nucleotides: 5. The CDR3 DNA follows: TGTGCCAGCAGCTTAGATGGCAGCGGGGACTACAATGAGCAGTTCTTC. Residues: CASSLDGSGDYNEQFF.

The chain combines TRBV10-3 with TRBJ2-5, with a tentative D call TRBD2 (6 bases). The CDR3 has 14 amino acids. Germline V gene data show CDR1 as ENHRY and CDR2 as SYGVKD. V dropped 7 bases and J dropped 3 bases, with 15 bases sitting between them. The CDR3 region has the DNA TGTGCCATCAAACCCCTCGGAGGGGAAGAGACCCAGTACTTC. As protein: CAIKPLGGEETQYF.

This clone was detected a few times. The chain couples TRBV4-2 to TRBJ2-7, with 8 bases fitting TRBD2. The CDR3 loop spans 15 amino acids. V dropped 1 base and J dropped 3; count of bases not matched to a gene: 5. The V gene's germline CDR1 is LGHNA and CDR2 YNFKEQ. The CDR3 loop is CASSQGGTRGYEQYF. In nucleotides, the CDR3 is TGTGCCAGCAGCCAAGGGGGGACTAGAGGCTACGAGCAGTACTTC.

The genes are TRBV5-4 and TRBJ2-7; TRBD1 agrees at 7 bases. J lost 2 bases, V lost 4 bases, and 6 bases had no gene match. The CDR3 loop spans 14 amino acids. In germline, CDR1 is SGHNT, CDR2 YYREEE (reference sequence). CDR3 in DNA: TGTGCCAGCAGCCCGCCGGGACAGCCCTACGAGCAGTACTTC. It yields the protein CASSPPGQPYEQYF.

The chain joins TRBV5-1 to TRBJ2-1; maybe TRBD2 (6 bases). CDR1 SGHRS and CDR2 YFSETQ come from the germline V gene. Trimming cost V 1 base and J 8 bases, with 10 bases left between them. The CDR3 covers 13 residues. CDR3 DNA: TGCGCCAGCAGCTTGACTAGCAACTATGAGCAGTTCTTC. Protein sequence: CASSLTSNYEQFF.

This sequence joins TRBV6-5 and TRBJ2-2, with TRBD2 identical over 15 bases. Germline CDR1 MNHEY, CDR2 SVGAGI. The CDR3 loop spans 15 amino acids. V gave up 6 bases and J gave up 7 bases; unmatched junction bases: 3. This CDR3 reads CASRGTSGGIGELFF. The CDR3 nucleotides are TGTGCCAGCAGAGGGACTAGCGGGGGGATCGGGGAGCTGTTTTTT.

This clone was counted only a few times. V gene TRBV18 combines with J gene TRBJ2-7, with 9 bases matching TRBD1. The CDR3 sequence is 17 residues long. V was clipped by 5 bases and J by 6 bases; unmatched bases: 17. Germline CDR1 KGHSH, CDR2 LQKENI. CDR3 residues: CASSSSRDRVIFREQYF. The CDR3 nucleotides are TGTGCCAGCTCATCGTCGAGGGACAGGGTTATTTTCCGCGAGCAGTACTTC.

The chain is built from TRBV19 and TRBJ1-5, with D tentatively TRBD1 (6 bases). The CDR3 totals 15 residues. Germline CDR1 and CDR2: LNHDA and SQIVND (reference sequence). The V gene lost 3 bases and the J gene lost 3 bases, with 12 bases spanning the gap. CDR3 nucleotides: TGTGCCAGTAGTATCCAGGGGTTTAACAATCAGCCCCAGCATTTT. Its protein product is CASSIQGFNNQPQHF.

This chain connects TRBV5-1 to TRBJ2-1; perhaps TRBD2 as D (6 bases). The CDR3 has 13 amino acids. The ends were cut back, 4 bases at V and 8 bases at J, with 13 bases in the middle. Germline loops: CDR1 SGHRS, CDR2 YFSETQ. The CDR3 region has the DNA TGCGCCAGCAGCAGGCGGGGAGTCCATGAGCAGTTCTTC. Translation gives CASSRRGVHEQFF.

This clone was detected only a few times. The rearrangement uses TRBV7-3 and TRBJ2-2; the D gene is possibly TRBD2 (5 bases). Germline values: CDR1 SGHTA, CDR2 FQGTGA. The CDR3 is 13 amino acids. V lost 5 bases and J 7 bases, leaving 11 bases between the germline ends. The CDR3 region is CASSRDEGGELFF. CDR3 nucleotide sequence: TGTGCCAGCAGCCGCGATGAGGGCGGGGAGCTGTTTTTT.

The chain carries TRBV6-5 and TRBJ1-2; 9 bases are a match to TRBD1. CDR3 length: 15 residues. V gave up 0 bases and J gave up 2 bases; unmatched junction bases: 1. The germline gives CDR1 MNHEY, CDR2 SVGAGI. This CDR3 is CASSYSGTGNYGYTF. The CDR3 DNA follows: TGTGCCAGCAGTTACTCCGGGACAGGGAACTATGGCTACACCTTC.

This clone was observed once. CDR3 coding DNA: TGTGCCAGCAGCTTCAGAGGGAACTTGGATGAGCAGTTCTTC. Encoded protein: CASSFRGNLDEQFF. The chain combines TRBV7-9 with TRBJ2-1; D might be TRBD2 (5 bases). Trimming left V 3 bases short and J 8 bases short, with 14 bases between. The CDR3 extends over 14 amino acids. Germline V gene data show CDR1 as SEHNR and CDR2 as FQNEAQ (reference sequence).

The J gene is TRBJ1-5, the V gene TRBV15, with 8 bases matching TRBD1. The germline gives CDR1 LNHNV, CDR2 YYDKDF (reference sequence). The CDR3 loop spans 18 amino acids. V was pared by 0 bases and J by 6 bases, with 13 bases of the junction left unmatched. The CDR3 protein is CATSRDGNTGTGSQPQHF. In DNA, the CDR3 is TGTGCCACCAGCAGAGATGGTAATACGGGGACAGGCAGTCAGCCCCAGCATTTT.

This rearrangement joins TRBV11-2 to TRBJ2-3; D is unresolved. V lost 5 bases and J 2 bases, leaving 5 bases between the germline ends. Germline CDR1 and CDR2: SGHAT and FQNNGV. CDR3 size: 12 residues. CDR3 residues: CASSHNTDTQYF. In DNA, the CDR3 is TGTGCCAGCAGCCACAACACAGATACGCAGTATTTT.

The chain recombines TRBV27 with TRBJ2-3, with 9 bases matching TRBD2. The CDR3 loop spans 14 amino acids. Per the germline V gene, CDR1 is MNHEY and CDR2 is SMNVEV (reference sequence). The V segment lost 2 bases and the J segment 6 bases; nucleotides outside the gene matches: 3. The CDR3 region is CASSLAGGWDTQYF. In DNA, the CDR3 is TGTGCCAGCAGTTTAGCGGGAGGGTGGGATACGCAGTATTTT.

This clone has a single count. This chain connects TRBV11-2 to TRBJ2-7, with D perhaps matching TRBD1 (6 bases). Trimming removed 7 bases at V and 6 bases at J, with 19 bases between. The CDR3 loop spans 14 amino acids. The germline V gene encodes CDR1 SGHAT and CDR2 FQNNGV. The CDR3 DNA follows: TGTGCCAGCAAACAACAGGGATTAACTGGCGAGCAGTACTTC. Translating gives CASKQQGLTGEQYF.